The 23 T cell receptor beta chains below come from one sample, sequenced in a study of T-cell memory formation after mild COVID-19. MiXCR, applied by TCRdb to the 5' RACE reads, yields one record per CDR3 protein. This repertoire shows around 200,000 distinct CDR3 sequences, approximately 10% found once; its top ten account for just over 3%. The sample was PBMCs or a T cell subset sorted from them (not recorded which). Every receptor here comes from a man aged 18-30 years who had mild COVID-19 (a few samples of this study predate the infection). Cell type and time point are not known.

The CDR3, as DNA: TGTGCCAGCAGCTTGGGTGCGGAGGAGCGCGAGCAGTACTTC. This encodes CASSLGAEEREQYF. The chain couples TRBV5-6 to TRBJ2-7; tentatively, D is TRBD2 (5 bases). V lost 0 bases and J lost 6, with 13 bases in between. The CDR3 totals 14 residues. Germline CDR1 is SGHDT and CDR2 is YYEEEE.

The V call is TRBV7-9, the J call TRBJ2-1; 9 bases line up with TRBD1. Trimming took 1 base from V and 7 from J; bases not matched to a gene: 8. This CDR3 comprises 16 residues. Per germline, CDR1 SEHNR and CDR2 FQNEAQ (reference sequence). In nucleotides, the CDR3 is TGTGCCAGCAGCTTAGGGGCCGGGGGGACAGGGAATGAGCAGTTCTTC. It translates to CASSLGAGGTGNEQFF.

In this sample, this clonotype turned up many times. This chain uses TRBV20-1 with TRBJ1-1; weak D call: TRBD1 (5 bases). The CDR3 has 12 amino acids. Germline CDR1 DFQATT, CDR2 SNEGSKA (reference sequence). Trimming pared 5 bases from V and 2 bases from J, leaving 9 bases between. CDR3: CSALGPNTEAFF. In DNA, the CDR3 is TGCAGTGCTTTGGGGCCTAACACTGAAGCTTTCTTT.

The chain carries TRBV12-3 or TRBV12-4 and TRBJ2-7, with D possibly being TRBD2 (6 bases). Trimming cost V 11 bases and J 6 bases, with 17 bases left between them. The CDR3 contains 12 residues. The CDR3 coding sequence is TGTGCCGTTCCGGCGGGGAGCAGCGAGCAGTACGTC. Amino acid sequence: CAVPAGSSEQYV.

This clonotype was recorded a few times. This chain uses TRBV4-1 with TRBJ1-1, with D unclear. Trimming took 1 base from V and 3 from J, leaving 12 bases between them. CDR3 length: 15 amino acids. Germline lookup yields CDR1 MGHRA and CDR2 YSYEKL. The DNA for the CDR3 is TGCGCCAGCAGCCAAGGACGCGGGTCCCACACTGAAGCTTTCTTT. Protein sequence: CASSQGRGSHTEAFF.

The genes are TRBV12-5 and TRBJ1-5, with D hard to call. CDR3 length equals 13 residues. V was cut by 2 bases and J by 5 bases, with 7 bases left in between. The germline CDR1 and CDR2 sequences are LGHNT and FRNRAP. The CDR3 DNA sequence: TGTGCTAGTGGTTTGTTCTTCGATCAGCCCCAGCATTTT. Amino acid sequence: CASGLFFDQPQHF.

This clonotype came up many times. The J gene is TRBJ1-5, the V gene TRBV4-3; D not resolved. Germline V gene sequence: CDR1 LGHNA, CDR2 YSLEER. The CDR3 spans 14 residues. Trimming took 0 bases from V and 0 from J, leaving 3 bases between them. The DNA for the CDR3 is TGCGCCAGCAGCCAAGATCTTAGCAATCAGCCCCAGCATTTT. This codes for CASSQDLSNQPQHF.

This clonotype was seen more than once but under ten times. CDR3 nucleotides: TGCAGTGCTAGTATAACAGGAAGGAACACTGAAGCTTTCTTT. This sequence encodes CSASITGRNTEAFF. The chain has TRBV20-1 and TRBJ1-1; D perhaps matches TRBD1 (5 bases). V was cut by 3 bases and J by 1 base, with 12 bases left in between. Germline-derived CDR1 and CDR2 are DFQATT and SNEGSKA (reference sequence). CDR3 length equals 14 residues.

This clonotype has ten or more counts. CDR3 residues: CASAVGNQGRVGDEQFF. The CDR3 nucleotides read TGCGCCAGCGCCGTCGGAAATCAGGGCCGTGTTGGGGATGAGCAGTTCTTC. The chain recombines TRBV5-1 with TRBJ2-1; perhaps TRBD1 as D (5 bases). Germline V gives CDR1 SGHRS, CDR2 YFSETQ. V was cut by 7 bases and J by 8 bases, with 28 bases left in between. The CDR3 length is 17 residues.

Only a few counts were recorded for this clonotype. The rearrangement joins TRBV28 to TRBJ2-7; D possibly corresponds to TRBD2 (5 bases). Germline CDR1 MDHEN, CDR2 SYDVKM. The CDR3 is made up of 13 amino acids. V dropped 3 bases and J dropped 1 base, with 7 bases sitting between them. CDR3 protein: CASSFAGSYEQYV. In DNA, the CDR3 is TGTGCCAGCAGTTTCGCGGGTTCCTACGAGCAGTACGTC.

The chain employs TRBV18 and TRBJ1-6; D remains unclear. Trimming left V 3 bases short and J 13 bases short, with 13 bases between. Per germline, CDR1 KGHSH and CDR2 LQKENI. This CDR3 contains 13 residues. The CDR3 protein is CASSPTDGRPLHF. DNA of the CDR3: TGTGCCAGCTCACCCACTGACGGACGTCCCCTCCACTTT.

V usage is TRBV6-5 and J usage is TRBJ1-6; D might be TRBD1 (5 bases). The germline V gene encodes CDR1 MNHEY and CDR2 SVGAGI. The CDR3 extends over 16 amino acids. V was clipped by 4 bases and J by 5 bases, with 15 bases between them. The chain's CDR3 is CASSSIWTPHNSPLHF. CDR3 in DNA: TGTGCCAGCAGTTCTATCTGGACACCCCATAATTCACCCCTCCACTTT.

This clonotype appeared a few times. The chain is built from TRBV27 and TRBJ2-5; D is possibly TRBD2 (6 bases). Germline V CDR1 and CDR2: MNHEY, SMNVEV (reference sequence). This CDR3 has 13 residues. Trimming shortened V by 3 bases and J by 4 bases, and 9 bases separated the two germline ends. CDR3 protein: CASSLRRGETQYF. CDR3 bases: TGTGCCAGCAGTTTGAGGCGGGGAGAGACCCAGTACTTC.

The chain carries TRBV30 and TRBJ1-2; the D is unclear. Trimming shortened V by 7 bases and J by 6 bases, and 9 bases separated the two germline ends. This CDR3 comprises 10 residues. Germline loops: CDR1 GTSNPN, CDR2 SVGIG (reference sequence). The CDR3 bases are TGTGCCTCAGGCCGGGATGGCTACACCTTC. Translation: CASGRDGYTF.

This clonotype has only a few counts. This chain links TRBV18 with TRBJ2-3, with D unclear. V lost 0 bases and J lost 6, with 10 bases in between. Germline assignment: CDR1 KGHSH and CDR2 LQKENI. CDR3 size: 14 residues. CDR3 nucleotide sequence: TGTGCCAGCTCACCACCCGGTGCGCCGGATACGCAGTATTTT. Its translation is CASSPPGAPDTQYF.

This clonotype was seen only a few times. DNA of the CDR3: TGTGCCAGCAGCCCCACCTACAGGGTGGGCTACACCTTC. As protein: CASSPTYRVGYTF. The J gene is TRBJ1-2, the V gene TRBV6-5; D might be TRBD1 (6 bases). V lost 6 bases to trimming and J lost 8 bases, with 16 bases between them. The germline V gene has CDR1 MNHEY and CDR2 SVGAGI. The CDR3 has 13 amino acids.

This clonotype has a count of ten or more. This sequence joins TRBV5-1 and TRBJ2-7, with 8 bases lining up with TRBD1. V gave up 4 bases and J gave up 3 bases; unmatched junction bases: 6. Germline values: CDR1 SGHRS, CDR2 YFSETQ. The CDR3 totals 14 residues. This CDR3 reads CASSEQGEGYEQYF. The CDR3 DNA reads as TGCGCCAGCAGCGAACAGGGGGAAGGCTACGAGCAGTACTTC.

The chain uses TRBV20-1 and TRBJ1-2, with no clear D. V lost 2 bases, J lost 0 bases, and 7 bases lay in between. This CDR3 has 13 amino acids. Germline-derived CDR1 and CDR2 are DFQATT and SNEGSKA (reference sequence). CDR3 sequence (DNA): TGCAGTGCTAGACCAGGAGCTAACTATGGCTACACCTTC. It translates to CSARPGANYGYTF.

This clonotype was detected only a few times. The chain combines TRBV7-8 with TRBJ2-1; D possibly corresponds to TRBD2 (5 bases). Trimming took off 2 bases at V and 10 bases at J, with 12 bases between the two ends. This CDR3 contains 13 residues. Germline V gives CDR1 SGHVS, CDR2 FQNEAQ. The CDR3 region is CASSLSGSREQFF. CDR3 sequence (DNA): TGTGCCAGCAGCTTATCGGGGAGCAGGGAGCAGTTCTTC. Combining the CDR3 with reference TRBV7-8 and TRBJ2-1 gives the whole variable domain GAGVSQSPRYKVAKRGQDVALRCDPISGHVSLFWYQQALGQGPEFLTYFQNEAQLDKSGLPSDRFFAERPEGSVSTLKIQRTQQEDSAVYLCASSLSGSREQFFGPGTRLTVL.

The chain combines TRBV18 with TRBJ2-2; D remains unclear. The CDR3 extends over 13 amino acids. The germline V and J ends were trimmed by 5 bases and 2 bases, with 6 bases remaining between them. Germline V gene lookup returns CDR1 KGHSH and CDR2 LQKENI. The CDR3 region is CASSGSNTGELFF. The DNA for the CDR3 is TGTGCCAGCTCAGGCAGCAACACCGGGGAGCTGTTTTTT.

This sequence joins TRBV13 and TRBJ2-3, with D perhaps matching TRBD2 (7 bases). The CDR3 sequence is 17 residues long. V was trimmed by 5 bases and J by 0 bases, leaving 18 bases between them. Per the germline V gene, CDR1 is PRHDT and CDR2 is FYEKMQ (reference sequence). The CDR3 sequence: CASSPAGAFGSTDTQYF. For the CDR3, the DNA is TGTGCCAGCAGCCCCGCGGGGGCTTTTGGCAGCACAGATACGCAGTATTTT.

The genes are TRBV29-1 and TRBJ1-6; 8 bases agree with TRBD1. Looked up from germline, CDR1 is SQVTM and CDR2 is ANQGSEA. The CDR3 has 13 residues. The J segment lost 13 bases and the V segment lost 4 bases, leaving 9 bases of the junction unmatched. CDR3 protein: CSVGGGTGMPLHF. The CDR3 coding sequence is TGCAGCGTTGGGGGGGGGACAGGAATGCCCCTCCACTTT.

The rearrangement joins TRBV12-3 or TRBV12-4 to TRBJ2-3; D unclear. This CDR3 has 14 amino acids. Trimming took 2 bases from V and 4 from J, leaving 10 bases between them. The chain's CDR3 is CASSLRLPPDTQYF. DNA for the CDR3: TGTGCCAGCAGTTTACGCCTCCCTCCAGATACGCAGTATTTT.